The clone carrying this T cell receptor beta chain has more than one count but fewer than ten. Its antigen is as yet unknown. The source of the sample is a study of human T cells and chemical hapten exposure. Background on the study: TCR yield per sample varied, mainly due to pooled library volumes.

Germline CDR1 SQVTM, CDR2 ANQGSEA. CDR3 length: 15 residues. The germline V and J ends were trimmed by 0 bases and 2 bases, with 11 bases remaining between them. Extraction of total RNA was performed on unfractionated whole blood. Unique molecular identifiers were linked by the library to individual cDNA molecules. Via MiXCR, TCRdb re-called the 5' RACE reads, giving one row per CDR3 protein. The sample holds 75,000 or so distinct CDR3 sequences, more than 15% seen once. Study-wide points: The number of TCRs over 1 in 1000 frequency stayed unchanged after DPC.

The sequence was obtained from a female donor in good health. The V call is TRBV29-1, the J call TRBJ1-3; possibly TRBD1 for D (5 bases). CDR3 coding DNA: TGCAGCGTTGAAGATCTGGGGGGTGCTGGAAACACCATATATTTT. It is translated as CSVEDLGGAGNTIYF.